The 2 T cell receptor beta chains presented below share a single source sample, sequenced in a study of cytomegalovirus exposure and HLA in healthy donors. Primers: 60 Vbeta forward and 13 Jbeta reverse. TCRdb's table, derived via immunoSEQ multiplex PCR, lists solely in-frame clones and lacks some. The clone table shows roughly 120,000 clones, with the ten largest holding around 4%. Material: PBMCs. All receptors come from a man younger than 35 in good health and CMV-seronegative.

V is TRBV5-1 and J is TRBJ2-7; 7 bases agree with TRBD1. The CDR3 totals 16 residues. The germline V gene encodes CDR1 SGHRS and CDR2 YFSETQ. V lost 6 bases and J lost 1; bases outside the gene matches: 13. CDR3 bases: TGCGCCAGCAAAGCCGATCTGGACAGGACGTCCTACGAGCAGTACTTC. Protein sequence: CASKADLDRTSYEQYF.

The chain has TRBV5-4 and TRBJ1-1; tentative D call: TRBD1 (6 bases). Germline V gives CDR1 SGHNT, CDR2 YYREEE (reference sequence). The V and J ends lost 1 base and 8 bases respectively, with 12 bases between them. The CDR3 consists of 13 residues. The CDR3 here is CASSLRGTPEAFF. The CDR3 coding sequence is TGTGCCAGCAGCTTGAGGGGGACACCCGAAGCTTTCTTT.